Below, 25 T cell receptor beta chains from the same sample are listed, as sequenced in a study of T cell responses to AZD1222 COVID-19 vaccine. Clones were sequenced by immunoSEQ multiplex PCR, and TCRdb holds only the in-frame ones, with some missing. The top ten hold 3.5% to 4% of the sample, which has 150,000 or so clones, about 91% seen once. The specimen comprised peripheral blood, sampled 28 days after the second AZD1222 dose. The source is an adult who received the AZD1222 COVID-19 vaccine.

This sequence joins TRBV30 and TRBJ1-2; 9 nucleotides match TRBD1. The CDR3 extends over 13 amino acids. Germline V gives CDR1 GTSNPN, CDR2 SVGIG (reference sequence). After removal of 0 bases from V and 7 bases from J, the junction contained 3 bases not matched to a gene. CDR3 sequence reads: CAWSVQGAGGYTF. The CDR3 DNA is TGTGCCTGGAGTGTACAGGGGGCCGGTGGCTACACCTTC.

The gene calls are TRBV5-4 and TRBJ2-5; 8 bases map to TRBD2. The CDR3 sequence is 17 residues long. After removal of 4 bases from V and 2 bases from J, the junction contained 13 bases not matched to a gene. CDR1 is SGHNT, CDR2 YYREEE, per germline (reference sequence). For the CDR3, the DNA is TGTGCCAGCAGCCCCGAACCCGGGGTAGCGGGGCAAGAGACCCAGTACTTC. Amino acids: CASSPEPGVAGQETQYF.

The chain carries TRBV6-4 and TRBJ1-5, with D perhaps TRBD1 (6 bases). This CDR3 is 13 amino acids long. Germline V gene sequence: CDR1 MRHNA, CDR2 SNTAGT. Trimming cost V 4 bases and J 7 bases, with 11 bases left between them. The CDR3 here is CASSVEGDQPQHF. Here the CDR3 DNA reads TGTGCCAGCAGTGTGGAGGGGGACCAGCCCCAGCATTTT.

V gene TRBV7-8 combines with J gene TRBJ1-1, with D possibly matching TRBD1 (5 bases). V lost 2 bases, J lost 7 bases, and 23 bases lay in between. This CDR3 has 17 amino acids. The germline CDR1 and CDR2 sequences are SGHVS and FQNEAQ. This CDR3 is CASSLIAAGKLRGEAFF. The CDR3 DNA follows: TGTGCCAGCAGCTTAATAGCGGCAGGGAAGCTTCGAGGTGAAGCTTTCTTT.

The chain is built from TRBV27 and TRBJ1-2; TRBD1 is a possible D gene (6 bases). This CDR3 has 12 amino acids. Trimming cost V 7 bases and J 8 bases, with 14 bases left between them. The germline V gene has CDR1 MNHEY and CDR2 SMNVEV (reference sequence). The DNA for the CDR3 is TGTGCCAGCATCTCCCGGGACACAGGCTACACCTTC. Translated, it gives CASISRDTGYTF.

J is TRBJ1-4 and V is TRBV6-5; TRBD1 is a possible D gene (5 bases). Germline V gives CDR1 MNHEY, CDR2 SVGAGI. This CDR3 contains 15 residues. V lost 8 bases and J lost 4, with 17 bases in between. The CDR3 sequence: CASVTSGGNNEKLFF. CDR3 nucleotides: TGTGCCAGCGTCACCTCCGGGGGGAATAATGAAAAACTGTTTTTT.

The chain joins TRBV28 to TRBJ2-1; 8 bases map to TRBD2. CDR3 length equals 14 residues. Germline V gene sequence: CDR1 MDHEN, CDR2 SYDVKM. The trim removed 4 bases at V and 8 bases at J, leaving 7 bases unmatched. CDR3 amino acids: CASSWGGRFDEQFF. The CDR3 region has the DNA TGTGCCAGCAGTTGGGGCGGGAGGTTCGATGAGCAGTTCTTC.

The V call is TRBV3-1 (or the pseudogene TRBV3-2), the J call TRBJ1-1; D not certain. The CDR3 is 15 residues long. Per the germline V gene, CDR1 is LGHDT and CDR2 is YNNKEL (reference sequence). Deletions cut 0 bases from V and 0 bases from J, with 8 bases between. CDR3 DNA sequence: TGTGCCAGCAGCCAAGAATGGGCGTTGAACACTGAAGCTTTCTTT. The encoded protein is CASSQEWALNTEAFF.

The rearrangement links TRBV13 to TRBJ2-4; D unresolved. Germline assignment: CDR1 PRHDT and CDR2 FYEKMQ (reference sequence). Trimming removed 4 bases from V and 7 bases from J, with 8 bases in between. The CDR3 is 12 amino acids. The DNA for the CDR3 is TGTGCCAGCAGCTCCGGAGCCAACATTCAGTACTTC. It yields the protein CASSSGANIQYF.

This chain uses TRBV19 with TRBJ1-1; 7 nucleotides agree with TRBD1. This CDR3 has 18 residues. After removal of 7 bases from V and 1 base from J, the junction contained 18 bases not matched to a gene. Germline CDR1 is LNHDA and CDR2 is SQIVND (reference sequence). CDR3 DNA sequence: TGTGCCAGTACCCCCTACAGACAGGGACACACCGCGAACACTGAAGCTTTCTTT. Translating gives CASTPYRQGHTANTEAFF.

This chain links TRBV6-6 with TRBJ2-2; 10 bases map to TRBD1. The germline V gene has CDR1 MNHNY and CDR2 SVGAGI (reference sequence). The CDR3 is 15 residues long. V shed 4 bases and J 5 bases; nucleotides not matched to a gene: 4. The CDR3 here is CASSSRTGGTGELFF. The CDR3 coding sequence is TGTGCCAGCAGTTCCCGGACAGGGGGAACCGGGGAGCTGTTTTTT.

The CDR3: CASSLFFRGTGPYEQYF. The CDR3 DNA is TGCGCCAGCAGCTTGTTCTTCCGGGGGACAGGGCCCTACGAGCAGTACTTC. The chain couples TRBV5-1 to TRBJ2-7, with 9 bases aligning to TRBD1. This CDR3 is 17 amino acids long. CDR1 is SGHRS, CDR2 YFSETQ, per germline. The V segment lost 1 base and the J segment 2 bases; nucleotides outside the gene matches: 10.

This chain connects TRBV7-6 to TRBJ2-1; TRBD2 matches at 7 bases. Germline-derived CDR1 and CDR2 are SGHVS and FNYEAQ. Unmatched junction bases numbered 11, after V lost 2 bases and J lost 1 base. The CDR3 consists of 18 residues. This CDR3 reads CASSLTPASGMSYNEQFF. Written as DNA, the CDR3 is TGTGCCAGCAGCTTAACCCCGGCTAGCGGTATGTCCTACAATGAGCAGTTCTTC.

This rearrangement joins TRBV7-6 to TRBJ2-1; TRBD2 matches 10 bases. V shed 4 bases, J shed 4 bases, and the junction held 16 bases outside the gene matches. CDR3 length equals 19 residues. Germline-derived CDR1 and CDR2 are SGHVS and FNYEAQ. The chain's CDR3 is CASSSRSKPGLAIYNEQFF. The CDR3 DNA follows: TGTGCCAGCAGCTCTAGGAGTAAACCGGGACTAGCGATATACAATGAGCAGTTCTTC.

The V call is TRBV6-1, the J call TRBJ1-2; the D gene is possibly TRBD1 (6 bases). V was clipped by 2 bases and J by 5 bases, with 9 bases between them. The CDR3 has 13 amino acids. Germline V gene data show CDR1 as MNHNS and CDR2 as SASEGT. The CDR3, as DNA: TGTGCCAGCAGTGAAACAGGGCCTTATGGCTACACCTTC. Its translation is CASSETGPYGYTF.

The rearrangement joins TRBV10-3 to TRBJ1-5; D is perhaps TRBD1 (5 bases). Germline V lookup: CDR1 ENHRY, CDR2 SYGVKD. Trimming took 6 bases from V and 6 from J, leaving 18 bases between them. The CDR3 is 15 residues long. The CDR3 nucleotides are TGTGCCATCAGCGAACTCGGGGGGATAAGTCAGCCCCAGCATTTT. The encoded protein is CAISELGGISQPQHF.

This CDR3 reads CASSDPGTSGGLNTGELFF. The DNA of the CDR3 is TGTGCCAGCAGCGACCCAGGGACTAGCGGGGGCTTGAACACCGGGGAGCTGTTTTTT. The chain uses TRBV9 and TRBJ2-2; 14 nucleotides line up with TRBD2. This CDR3 contains 19 residues. CDR1 and CDR2 (germline): SGDLS, YYNGEE. V lost 3 bases and J lost 1; bases outside the gene matches: 8.

This chain uses TRBV5-6 with TRBJ1-1; TRBD1 matches at 7 bases. The CDR3 totals 15 residues. Germline-derived CDR1 and CDR2 are SGHDT and YYEEEE. Losses at the gene ends were 0 bases for V and 4 bases for J; bases not matched to a gene: 6. The CDR3 loop is CASSLADRAGTEAFF. The DNA of the CDR3 is TGTGCCAGCAGCTTGGCTGACAGGGCGGGCACTGAAGCTTTCTTT.

The rearrangement joins TRBV10-3 to TRBJ2-7; 8 positions agree with TRBD2. Losses at the gene ends were 8 bases for V and 6 bases for J; bases not matched to a gene: 9. The germline V gene encodes CDR1 ENHRY and CDR2 SYGVKD. The CDR3 has 13 amino acids. This CDR3 reads CAILTSDGSEQYF. In DNA form, the CDR3 reads TGTGCCATCTTGACTAGCGACGGCTCCGAGCAGTACTTC.

The CDR3 DNA follows: TGTGCCAGCAGTCCCTCAGGGAACTATGGCTACACCTTC. This translates into CASSPSGNYGYTF. V usage is TRBV6-4 and J usage is TRBJ1-2; the D gene is possibly TRBD1 (5 bases). CDR1 and CDR2 from the germline V gene are MRHNA and SNTAGT. Trimming removed 5 bases from V and 2 bases from J, with 9 bases in between. The CDR3 covers 13 residues.

This chain links TRBV7-2 with TRBJ2-7; D might be TRBD2 (7 bases). The CDR3 spans 15 residues. Deletions cut 0 bases from V and 5 bases from J, with 14 bases between. Germline CDR1 is SGHTA and CDR2 is FQGNSA. The CDR3 here is CASSLAGGGGNEQYF. CDR3 in DNA: TGTGCCAGCAGCTTAGCAGGGGGGGGTGGAAACGAGCAGTACTTC.

This clone was picked up one time. CDR3 loop: CASSHYSGGIDNEQFF. CDR3 sequence (DNA): TGTGCCAGCAGCCACTATAGCGGGGGAATCGACAATGAGCAGTTCTTC. The chain employs TRBV7-9 and TRBJ2-1; 9 nucleotides match TRBD2. Germline V lookup: CDR1 SEHNR, CDR2 FQNEAQ (reference sequence). The length of the CDR3 is 16 residues. The V gene end was trimmed by 5 bases and the J gene end by 5 bases; junction bases not matched to a gene: 10.

This rearrangement joins TRBV30 to TRBJ2-2; D possibly uses TRBD1 or TRBD2 (5 bases each). The germline gives CDR1 GTSNPN, CDR2 SVGIG (reference sequence). Deletions cut 4 bases from V and 5 bases from J, with 11 bases between. The CDR3 is made up of 13 amino acids. Here the CDR3 DNA reads TGTGCCTGGATGGGGACCTATACCGGGGAGCTGTTTTTT. Amino acids: CAWMGTYTGELFF.

Written as DNA, the CDR3 is TGTGCCAGCAGCCTTGGGACAGGGGGCAATGAAAAACTGTTTTTT. Its translation is CASSLGTGGNEKLFF. This chain uses TRBV3-1 (or the pseudogene TRBV3-2) with TRBJ1-4, with 12 bases matching TRBD1. V dropped 4 bases and J dropped 5; count of bases not matched to a gene: 2. This CDR3 has 15 amino acids. The germline CDR1 and CDR2 sequences are LGHDT and YNNKEL (reference sequence).

The chain is built from TRBV30 and TRBJ1-2; D ambiguous. CDR3 length: 16 residues. V was trimmed by 3 bases and J by 4 bases, leaving 21 bases between them. CDR1 GTSNPN and CDR2 SVGIG come from the germline V gene (reference sequence). CDR3: CAWSPPSRELIYGYTF. The CDR3 coding sequence is TGTGCCTGGAGCCCTCCCTCAAGGGAATTAATCTATGGCTACACCTTC.